The 14 T cell receptor beta chains listed next were all sequenced from one sample in a study of cytomegalovirus exposure and HLA in healthy donors. Primers for the PCR totalled 60 Vbeta and 13 Jbeta. Libraries were prepared by immunoSEQ multiplex PCR; TCRdb keeps only in-frame clonotypes and omits some of them. In the table there are 55,000 to 85,000 clones, 86% of which are singletons. The material sequenced was PBMCs. The origin of the receptors is a woman aged 25 to 39 in good health and CMV-seronegative.

The genes are TRBV5-1 and TRBJ1-1, with a possible D match to TRBD1 (5 bases). Germline loops: CDR1 SGHRS, CDR2 YFSETQ. With 1 base removed from V and 4 bases from J, the gap between germline ends came to 11 bases. The CDR3 spans 14 residues. The CDR3 region is CASSLSTASTEAFF. CDR3 DNA sequence: TGCGCCAGCAGCTTGTCGACAGCTAGCACTGAAGCTTTCTTT.

The chain combines TRBV29-1 with TRBJ1-1; TRBD1 matches at 7 bases. V lost 7 bases to trimming and J lost 0 bases; unmatched junction nucleotides: 2. Germline V gene sequence: CDR1 SQVTM, CDR2 ANQGSEA. The length of the CDR3 is 12 residues. The CDR3 DNA reads as TGCAGCGCAGGGGGGATGAACACTGAAGCTTTCTTT. Encoded protein: CSAGGMNTEAFF. Full variable domain (missing parts from reference TRBV29-1 and TRBJ1-1): SAVISQKPSRDICQRGTSLTIQCQVDSQVTMMFWYRQQPGQSLTLIATANQGSEATYESGFVIDKFPISRPNLTFSTLTVSNMSPEDSSIYLCSAGGMNTEAFFGQGTRLTVV.

This sequence joins TRBV2 and TRBJ2-7; 7 bases are shared with TRBD2. Germline trimming cut 0 bases from V and 3 bases from J; bases unmatched to any gene: 2. From germline, CDR1 is SNHLY and CDR2 FYNNEI. The CDR3 is 14 amino acids. The CDR3 DNA sequence: TGTGCCAGCAGTGAAGCGGGCGGGAGCTACGAGCAGTACTTC. The encoded protein is CASSEAGGSYEQYF.

The V and J genes are TRBV19 and TRBJ2-7; D is possibly TRBD1 (5 bases). V lost 0 bases, J lost 6 bases, and 9 bases lay in between. Per the germline V gene, CDR1 is LNHDA and CDR2 is SQIVND (reference sequence). The CDR3 covers 13 residues. The CDR3 nucleotides are TGTGCCAGTAGTATAGATTGGGGCTCCGAGCAGTACTTC. Translation: CASSIDWGSEQYF.

V gene TRBV28 combines with J gene TRBJ1-2; 12 bases are a match to TRBD1. V trimming: 2 bases; J trimming: 9 bases; junction bases outside the gene matches: 4. This CDR3 comprises 14 residues. CDR1 MDHEN and CDR2 SYDVKM come from the germline V gene. CDR3 residues: CASSLPGTGGSYTF. The CDR3 DNA reads as TGTGCCAGCAGTTTACCCGGGACAGGGGGCAGCTACACCTTC.

The chain joins TRBV7-2 to TRBJ1-2; no clear D. CDR3 length: 16 residues. Trimming took off 1 base at V and 6 bases at J, with 18 bases between the two ends. Germline-derived CDR1 and CDR2 are SGHTA and FQGNSA. The CDR3 DNA follows: TGTGCCAGCAGCTTAGATCGCGTGGTAAGGAGCGATGGCTACACCTTC. It codes for CASSLDRVVRSDGYTF.

This chain joins TRBV7-3 and TRBJ1-2; 9 bases line up with TRBD1. Germline-derived CDR1 and CDR2 are SGHTA and FQGTGA. The length of the CDR3 is 15 residues. The junction had 4 bases not matched to a gene; V was cut back by 5 bases and J by 0 bases. CDR3 sequence: CASSLTGGANYGYTF. The CDR3 DNA reads TGTGCCAGCAGCCTCACAGGGGGCGCTAACTATGGCTACACCTTC.

This chain links TRBV5-4 with TRBJ2-7; a weak D match, TRBD2 (7 bases). The CDR3 contains 15 residues. The V end lost 3 bases, the J end lost 0 bases, and 13 bases lay between the germline ends. CDR1 is SGHNT and CDR2 is YYREEE in the germline V gene (reference sequence). For the CDR3, the DNA is TGTGCCAGCAGCTCAGGAGGGGGGGGCTCCTACGAGCAGTACTTC. Protein sequence: CASSSGGGGSYEQYF.

The chain combines TRBV27 with TRBJ2-7, with 8 bases aligning to TRBD2. The ends lost 4 bases at V and 6 bases at J; junction bases unmatched: 8. The length of the CDR3 is 14 residues. Germline V lookup: CDR1 MNHEY, CDR2 SMNVEV (reference sequence). CDR3 nucleotides: TGTGCCAGCAGTTCGCAGGCGGGGGGCGCCGAGCAGTACTTC. It translates to CASSSQAGGAEQYF.

The chain recombines TRBV29-1 with TRBJ1-3, with a weak D call TRBD1 (5 bases). V was shortened by 4 bases and J by 0 bases, with 7 bases between the two germline ends. The CDR3 contains 13 residues. CDR1 and CDR2 (germline): SQVTM, ANQGSEA. In DNA, the CDR3 is TGCAGCGTTGGACAGAGCTCTGGAAACACCATATATTTT. As protein: CSVGQSSGNTIYF.

The V and J genes are TRBV19 and TRBJ2-7, with 8 positions matching TRBD1. The CDR3 runs 16 residues. V lost 6 bases to trimming and J lost 0 bases; unmatched junction nucleotides: 10. From germline, CDR1 is LNHDA and CDR2 SQIVND (reference sequence). The CDR3 DNA reads TGTGCCAGTAGCAAACACGGACAGGGAACCTCCTACGAGCAGTACTTC. Encoded protein: CASSKHGQGTSYEQYF.

The V gene is TRBV28, the J gene TRBJ2-7; D perhaps matches TRBD2 (6 bases). Trimming stripped 7 bases from V and 5 bases from J, with 12 bases between. Germline lookup yields CDR1 MDHEN and CDR2 SYDVKM. This CDR3 region has 12 residues. The CDR3 here is CASTSPGDEQYF. CDR3 in DNA: TGTGCCAGCACCAGTCCGGGGGACGAGCAGTACTTC.

The V and J genes are TRBV21-1 and TRBJ2-5; the table's TRBD1 call for D was not verified on the DNA. TRBV21-1 represents a pseudogene. The CDR3 sequence is 16 residues long. CDR3 in DNA: TGTGCCAGCAGCAAAAGGGACATGAGGATTCGAGAGACCCAGTACTTC. This gives the protein CASSKRDMRIRETQYF.

The chain joins TRBV5-1 to TRBJ2-3; D call uncertain. The CDR3 is 14 residues long. V gave up 4 bases and J gave up 2 bases, with 11 bases separating them. Germline CDR1 reads SGHRS; CDR2 reads YFSETQ. In nucleotides, the CDR3 is TGCGCCAGCAGCGTACACGCAAACACAGATACGCAGTATTTT. Its translation: CASSVHANTDTQYF.